The clone carrying this T cell receptor beta chain was counted only a few times. Its specificity is unknown. The V gene's germline CDR1 is LGHNA and CDR2 YNFKEQ. The CDR3 loop spans 18 amino acids. V lost 2 bases and J 0 bases, leaving 20 bases between the germline ends. The data belong to a study of identifying expanded T cells in peripheral blood. Libraries were prepared by immunoSEQ multiplex PCR; TCRdb keeps only in-frame clonotypes and omits some of them. The sample includes 100,000 or so clones, 75% to 90% seen only once; the top ten take 15% to 20%. The study's findings and limits: Differentially abundant clones: roughly 1.3 between replicates, about 15 at roughly 13 days, around 19 at four. Approximately two-week clone count variance significantly increased as total template count grew.

During the collection period, no donor immune events like infections were recorded. This receptor was obtained from a person aged 18 to 70 in good health. Source material: blood. J is TRBJ2-7 and V is TRBV4-2; TRBD2 might be the D (6 bases). This CDR3 reads CASSQRAPERGSSYEQYF. The CDR3 DNA sequence: TGTGCCAGCAGCCAACGTGCTCCGGAACGGGGGAGCTCCTACGAGCAGTACTTC.